A selection of T cell receptor beta chains follows, all from one sample in a study of beta chain features in type 1 diabetes. Sequencing used immunoSEQ multiplex PCR; TCRdb keeps in-frame clones, though not all of them. The sample carries hundreds of thousands of clones, more than 12% recorded once. Material: naive CD4+ T cells from blood. The receptors were sampled from a man between 18 and 35 years old with type 1 diabetes. CDR3s include the opening cysteine and the closing phenylalanine or tryptophan. The D gene is left open where the match is weak. A clone size is listed for some rows: how often the clone was seen (once, few, many), or a class if it is expanded.

CDR3,DNA,J,D,size,V
CASSPEVYEQFF,TGTGCCAGCAGCCCTGAGGTGTATGAGCAGTTCTTC,TRBJ2-1,.,few,TRBV6-6
CASSEFGRGYTF,TGTGCCAGCAGTGAATTCGGTCGTGGCTACACCTTC,TRBJ1-2,.,.,TRBV25-1
CASSYSPRANGYTF,TGTGCCAGCAGTTACTCGCCGCGGGCGAATGGCTACACCTTC,TRBJ1-2,.,.,TRBV6-5
CASMASGISYEQYF,TGTGCCAGCATGGCGTCTGGGATCTCCTACGAGCAGTACTTC,TRBJ2-7,.,.,TRBV2
CATAGGTSEQFF,TGTGCCACAGCGGGGGGTACGAGTGAGCAGTTCTTC,TRBJ2-1,TRBD2,.,TRBV5-4
CASSSDRGYETQYF,TGTGCCAGCAGCTCGGACAGGGGTTATGAGACCCAGTACTTC,TRBJ2-5,TRBD1,few,TRBV7-2
CASSIRTGWNTGELFF,TGTGCCAGCAGCATACGGACAGGGTGGAACACCGGGGAGCTGTTTTTT,TRBJ2-2,TRBD1,few,TRBV13
CASSTRSSGQGRYGYTF,TGTGCCAGCAGTACAAGGAGTTCGGGGCAGGGGAGATATGGCTACACCTTC,TRBJ1-2,.,.,TRBV27
CASKGQALSYEQYF,TGTGCCAGCAAGGGACAGGCCCTCTCCTACGAGCAGTACTTC,TRBJ2-7,TRBD1,few,TRBV6-6
CASSEYGVAKNIQYF,TGTGCCAGCAGTGAATATGGGGTAGCCAAAAACATTCAGTACTTC,TRBJ2-4,.,few,TRBV25-1
CAISGDRYNSPLHF,TGTGCCATCAGTGGGGACAGGTATAATTCACCCCTCCACTTT,TRBJ1-6,TRBD1,few,TRBV10-3
CASSLQRGGVAKNIQYF,TGTGCCAGCAGCCTCCAGCGCGGGGGGGTAGCCAAAAACATTCAGTACTTC,TRBJ2-4,TRBD2,few,TRBV4-2
CASSRSNEQFF,TGCGCCAGCAGCCGCTCCAATGAGCAGTTCTTC,TRBJ2-1,.,.,TRBV4-1
CASSPHSATNEKLFF,TGTGCCAGCAGTCCCCACAGCGCAACTAATGAAAAACTGTTTTTT,TRBJ1-4,.,few,TRBV6-6
CASTVDRVNTEAFF,TGTGCCAGCACCGTGGACAGGGTGAACACTGAAGCTTTCTTT,TRBJ1-1,TRBD1,.,TRBV28
CASSVAEKAFF,TGTGCCAGCAGTGTGGCAGAGAAAGCTTTCTTT,TRBJ1-1,.,few,TRBV2
CSVEGPGRTAEQYF,TGCAGCGTTGAAGGGCCCGGCCGGACCGCCGAGCAGTACTTC,TRBJ2-7,.,few,TRBV29-1
CASDDGRVDEQYF,TGTGCCAGTGACGACGGGAGGGTAGACGAGCAGTACTTC,TRBJ2-7,TRBD2,few,TRBV19
CATSKRTGRDTQYF,TGTGCCACCAGCAAACGGACAGGGAGGGATACGCAGTATTTT,TRBJ2-3,TRBD1,few,TRBV15
CRAPTGVGYTF,TGCAGAGCACCGACAGGGGTCGGCTACACCTTC,TRBJ1-2,TRBD1,few,TRBV20-1
CASSRLAGGPYEQYF,TGTGCCAGCAGTCGACTAGCGGGAGGCCCCTACGAGCAGTACTTC,TRBJ2-7,TRBD2,few,TRBV6-1
CASSQEWQGITDTQYF,TGTGCCAGCAGCCAAGAATGGCAGGGGATCACAGATACGCAGTATTTT,TRBJ2-3,.,.,TRBV7-9
CASSPGTSSLAHEQFF,TGTGCCAGCAGCCCCGGGACGAGCTCATTGGCTCATGAGCAGTTCTTC,TRBJ2-1,.,few,TRBV7-9
CASNGEVGTEAFF,TGTGCCAGCAATGGAGAGGTGGGCACTGAAGCTTTCTTT,TRBJ1-1,.,few,TRBV2
CASSVSRMSEKLFF,TGTGCCAGCAGCGTATCGCGGATGAGTGAAAAACTGTTTTTT,TRBJ1-4,.,few,TRBV7-9
CAISESFLAGKNSYEQYF,TGTGCCATCAGTGAGTCGTTCTTAGCGGGAAAGAACTCCTACGAGCAGTACTTC,TRBJ2-7,TRBD2,.,TRBV10-3
CASSLSRDSDTEAFF,TGTGCCAGCAGCCTAAGCCGGGACAGTGACACTGAAGCTTTCTTT,TRBJ1-1,TRBD1,once,TRBV5-4
CASSRTDPRTDTQYF,TGTGCCAGCAGCCGGACGGATCCCCGCACAGATACGCAGTATTTT,TRBJ2-3,.,few,TRBV7-9
CASSQDPAGNYGYTF,TGCGCCAGCAGCCAAGATCCGGCAGGAAACTATGGCTACACCTTC,TRBJ1-2,.,few,TRBV4-1
CSVEDSQNQGYEQYF,TGCAGCGTTGAAGATAGCCAGAATCAAGGTTACGAGCAGTACTTC,TRBJ2-7,.,.,TRBV29-1